These 11 T cell receptor beta chains were all obtained from the same sample, sequenced in a study of early T cells in non-severe SARS-CoV-2 infection (TCRdb year 2021). The library was made by 5' RACE. The instrument was a NextSeq 500. TCRdb reprocessed the public reads (quality trimming at Q25 with fastp, clone calling with MiXCR) and kept in-frame beta chains. Each record represents a unique CDR3 protein, reported with the most common genes and DNA among its rows. The sample table contains about 22,000 distinct CDR3 sequences; only one count was recorded for about 4.5% of them. The ten largest make up roughly 16% of the sample. The source material was whole blood. The receptors were sampled from an adult who was a healthcare worker with PCR-confirmed SARS-CoV-2 infection or an uninfected control (not recorded which).

The chain has TRBV3-1 and TRBJ1-6, with a weak D call TRBD1 (6 bases). Germline lookup yields CDR1 LGHDT and CDR2 YNNKEL (reference sequence). V was cut by 0 bases and J by 14 bases, with 17 bases left in between. CDR3 length: 15 amino acids. As DNA, the CDR3 is TGTGCCAGCAGCCAAGACAGGGGTGGGGTTATCGCCCTCCACTTT. This translates into CASSQDRGGVIALHF.

There are many counts of this clonotype. The rearrangement links TRBV6-1 to TRBJ1-5, with D maybe TRBD1 (5 bases). Germline lookup yields CDR1 MNHNS and CDR2 SASEGT. V was pared by 4 bases and J by 1 base, with 11 bases between. The CDR3 runs 15 residues. The CDR3 region is CASSGLWDSNQPQHF. CDR3 DNA: TGTGCCAGCAGTGGGCTATGGGACAGCAATCAGCCCCAGCATTTT.

This clonotype was detected many times. CDR3 protein: CASSLATGEPDTQYF. The CDR3 DNA reads as TGTGCCAGCAGCTTAGCCACGGGGGAGCCGGATACGCAGTATTTT. The V gene is TRBV7-9, the J gene TRBJ2-3; tentative D call: TRBD2 (6 bases). Trimming shortened V by 0 bases and J by 6 bases, and 13 bases separated the two germline ends. The germline CDR1 and CDR2 sequences are SEHNR and FQNEAQ (reference sequence). This CDR3 spans 15 amino acids.

This clonotype was counted many times. J is TRBJ2-5 and V is TRBV7-3; D ambiguous. Deletions cut 4 bases from V and 1 base from J, with 10 bases between. Looked up from germline, CDR1 is SGHTA and CDR2 is FQGTGA. The CDR3 loop spans 14 amino acids. This chain's CDR3 is CASSSSGPQETQYF. DNA of the CDR3: TGTGCCAGCAGCTCTTCCGGGCCCCAAGAGACCCAGTACTTC.

In this sample, this clonotype turned up a few times. The chain uses TRBV7-6 and TRBJ2-2; a possible D gene is TRBD2 (5 bases). This CDR3 spans 16 amino acids. The V gene's germline CDR1 is SGHVS and CDR2 FNYEAQ. V was clipped by 3 bases and J by 4 bases, with 15 bases between them. In nucleotides, the CDR3 is TGTGCCAGCAGCTTGGCGGGCGGCCCGGGCACCGGGGAGCTGTTTTTT. It encodes CASSLAGGPGTGELFF.

This clonotype showed up many times. V and J are TRBV20-1 and TRBJ2-1; the match to TRBD2 covers 8 bases. The CDR3 length is 15 residues. The J segment lost 4 bases and the V segment lost 5 bases, leaving 10 bases of the junction unmatched. CDR1 DFQATT and CDR2 SNEGSKA come from the germline V gene (reference sequence). This CDR3 is CSAQRGPRYYNEQFF. CDR3 nucleotides: TGCAGTGCTCAGCGGGGGCCCCGCTATTACAATGAGCAGTTCTTC.

This clonotype was detected only a few times. The chain is built from TRBV18 and TRBJ2-7; D call uncertain. Between the trimmed V and J ends, which lost 2 bases and 6 bases, there was a span of 11 bases. Per germline, CDR1 KGHSH and CDR2 LQKENI. The CDR3 length is 13 residues. CDR3 protein: CASSPDVSSEQYF. The DNA of the CDR3 is TGTGCCAGCTCACCAGATGTATCCAGCGAGCAGTACTTC.

This chain connects TRBV2 to TRBJ2-5; D not certain. Trimming removed 6 bases at V and 1 base at J, with 15 bases between. This CDR3 contains 15 residues. Germline lookup yields CDR1 SNHLY and CDR2 FYNNEI. The CDR3 nucleotides are TGTGCCAGCAGCCCCAGACCCGGGTCCCAAGAGACCCAGTACTTC. Its protein product is CASSPRPGSQETQYF.

V usage is TRBV20-1 and J usage is TRBJ1-6; D gene ambiguous. Germline CDR1 reads DFQATT; CDR2 reads SNEGSKA (reference sequence). Trimming left V 3 bases short and J 4 bases short, with 7 bases between. The CDR3 extends over 13 amino acids. The CDR3 DNA follows: TGCAGTGCTAGGACCGCTTATAATTCACCCCTCCACTTT. Translated, it gives CSARTAYNSPLHF.

This clonotype was found many times. J is TRBJ1-1 and V is TRBV25-1; D is uncertain. CDR3 length equals 15 residues. Germline CDR1 reads MGHDK; CDR2 reads SYGVNS. V lost 5 bases to trimming and J lost 4 bases, with 17 bases between them. CDR3 residues: CASSTSWTRSTEAFF. CDR3 coding DNA: TGTGCCAGCAGTACCTCCTGGACCCGGTCCACTGAAGCTTTCTTT. Full variable domain (rest looked up from reference TRBV25-1 and TRBJ1-1): EADIYQTPRYLVIGTGKKITLECSQTMGHDKMYWYQQDPGMELHLIHYSYGVNSTEKGDLSSESTVSRIRTEHFPLTLESARPSHTSQYLCASSTSWTRSTEAFFGQGTRLTVV.

The sample holds a few counts of this clonotype. This chain connects TRBV6-1 to TRBJ2-4, with a weak D call TRBD2 (6 bases). Germline V gene lookup returns CDR1 MNHNS and CDR2 SASEGT. The V gene lost 4 bases and the J gene lost 0 bases, with 10 bases spanning the gap. The CDR3 length is 15 residues. The CDR3 spells CASSVPGLAKNIQYF. DNA of the CDR3: TGTGCCAGCAGTGTTCCGGGACTAGCCAAAAACATTCAGTACTTC.